The 24 T cell receptor beta chains in this list originate from one sample, sequenced in a study of CD8+CD57+ T cells in acquired aplastic anemia. Sequencing involved patients with CD8+CD57+ cell expansion previously shown by flow cytometry. Genomic DNA was employed as the template in profiling TCR beta VDJ and CDR3. MiXCR, applied by TCRdb to the reads, yields one record per CDR3 protein. Among some 120,000 distinct CDR3 sequences, about 50% were seen once, and the ten largest hold 25% to 30%. Sequenced sample: sorted CD4+, CD8+, or CD8+CD57+ T cells (not recorded which) from PBMCs. These receptors were obtained from a human donor with aplastic anemia.

This clonotype was observed at least ten times. This chain uses TRBV7-2 with TRBJ1-5, with TRBD1 as a possible D gene (6 bases). Germline CDR1 and CDR2: SGHTA and FQGNSA. Trimming left V 0 bases short and J 4 bases short, with 13 bases between. The length of the CDR3 is 16 residues. The CDR3 nucleotides read TGTGCCAGCAGCTTAGCGGCGGGGGGGCTTAATCAGCCCCAGCATTTT. Its protein product is CASSLAAGGLNQPQHF.

This chain connects TRBV20-1 to TRBJ2-7, with a possible D match to TRBD2 (5 bases). Trimming stripped 4 bases from V and 4 bases from J, with 14 bases between. CDR3 length: 13 residues. Germline V gives CDR1 DFQATT, CDR2 SNEGSKA (reference sequence). The CDR3 here is CSATGPRGYEQYF. In DNA form, the CDR3 reads TGCAGTGCTACCGGGCCCAGAGGGTACGAGCAGTACTTC.

The chain recombines TRBV14 with TRBJ2-2, with 8 bases that match TRBD1. This CDR3 spans 15 amino acids. Per the germline V gene, CDR1 is SGHDN and CDR2 is FVKESK. With 0 bases clipped from V and 6 bases from J, the junction kept 3 bases outside the gene matches. This CDR3 is CASSQEQGEAGELFF. CDR3 sequence (DNA): TGTGCCAGCAGCCAAGAACAGGGGGAGGCCGGGGAGCTGTTTTTT.

The V call is TRBV2, the J call TRBJ1-1; 11 bases line up with TRBD1. The CDR3 is 12 amino acids. Trimming at V came to 10 bases and at J to 4 bases, leaving 2 bases not matched to a gene. Germline V lookup: CDR1 SNHLY, CDR2 FYNNEI. The CDR3 DNA reads as TGTGCCAAAGGGACAGGGGGCACTGAAGCTTTCTTT. Translated: CAKGTGGTEAFF.

Comments on this clonotype: At one of its ends the junction is not consistent with the germline gene, which may arise from a read error. This chain connects TRBV15 to TRBJ1-2; 8 bases agree with TRBD1. CDR1 is LNHNV and CDR2 is YYDKDF in the germline V gene (reference sequence). The CDR3 covers 17 residues. This CDR3 is CATSRDRGTGVPYGYTF. The CDR3 nucleotides are TGCGCCACCAGCAGAGATCGGGGGACAGGTGTACCCTATGGCTACACCTTC.

This clonotype was observed a handful of times. The chain has TRBV7-3 and TRBJ2-2; D not resolved. The CDR3 is 15 amino acids. From germline, CDR1 is SGHTA and CDR2 FQGTGA. V lost 0 bases to trimming and J lost 1 base, with 6 bases between them. The CDR3 sequence is CASSLTTGNTGELFF. The CDR3 bases are TGTGCCAGCAGCTTAACGACGGGGAACACCGGGGAGCTGTTTTTT.

The chain uses TRBV15 and TRBJ1-1; D is uncertain. Germline values: CDR1 LNHNV, CDR2 YYDKDF (reference sequence). This CDR3 is 14 amino acids long. Trimming took 3 bases from V and 6 from J, leaving 14 bases between them. The CDR3 nucleotides read TGTGCCACCAGCAGTCTCGTGGGGAAGGCTGAAGCTTTCTTT. Translated, it gives CATSSLVGKAEAFF. Combining the CDR3 with reference TRBV15 and TRBJ1-1 gives the whole variable domain DAMVIQNPRYQVTQFGKPVTLSCSQTLNHNVMYWYQQKSSQAPKLLFHYYDKDFNNEADTPDNFQSRRPNTSFCFLDIRSPGLGDTAMYLCATSSLVGKAEAFFGQGTRLTVV.

The rearrangement joins TRBV12-3 or TRBV12-4 to TRBJ2-7, with 8 positions matching TRBD2. The CDR3 is 14 amino acids. V lost 6 bases and J lost 6; bases outside the gene matches: 10. CDR3 amino acids: CASRLPGLGSEQYF. The CDR3 region has the DNA TGTGCCAGCAGGTTACCGGGACTAGGTAGCGAGCAGTACTTC.

The chain joins TRBV10-3 to TRBJ2-7; tentative D call: TRBD2 (6 bases). V lost 2 bases and J lost 2, with 16 bases in between. The germline CDR1 and CDR2 sequences are ENHRY and SYGVKD. The CDR3 has 16 amino acids. Written as DNA, the CDR3 is TGTGCCATCAGTGAGGGTGGGACTCGGGGACCCTACGAGCAGTACTTC. As protein: CAISEGGTRGPYEQYF.

The chain links TRBV19 to TRBJ1-1, with TRBD1 matching over 12 bases. V was pared by 6 bases and J by 4 bases, with 0 bases of the junction left unmatched. This CDR3 is 13 amino acids long. Per germline, CDR1 LNHDA and CDR2 SQIVND (reference sequence). In DNA, the CDR3 is TGTGCCAGTAGGGGACAGGGGGCCACTGAAGCTTTCTTT. It is translated as CASRGQGATEAFF.

This rearrangement joins TRBV15 to TRBJ2-7; 10 positions agree with TRBD1. Germline CDR1 LNHNV, CDR2 YYDKDF (reference sequence). The CDR3 totals 16 residues. V lost 0 bases and J lost 3; bases outside the gene matches: 5. CDR3 sequence (DNA): TGTGCCACCAGCAGAGATTTGGGACAGGGGTTCTACGAGCAGTACTTC. Translating it yields CATSRDLGQGFYEQYF.

This chain connects TRBV20-1 to TRBJ2-6, with unresolved D. The V gene's germline CDR1 is DFQATT and CDR2 SNEGSKA (reference sequence). Trimming cost V 2 bases and J 2 bases, with 10 bases left between them. The CDR3 length is 15 residues. CDR3 bases: TGCAGTGCTAGACCACCGGCCACTGGGGCCAACGTCCTGACTTTC. Translating gives CSARPPATGANVLTF.

This rearrangement joins TRBV12-3 or TRBV12-4 to TRBJ2-7; 7 nucleotides align to TRBD1. The CDR3 loop spans 14 amino acids. V gave up 5 bases and J gave up 2 bases; unmatched junction bases: 6. CDR3 in DNA: TGTGCCAGCAGTCTTGGGACAGCACCCTACGAGCAGTACTTC. Its translation is CASSLGTAPYEQYF.

This clonotype was counted once. This sequence joins TRBV27 and TRBJ1-2; the D is unclear. CDR1 is MNHEY and CDR2 is SMNVEV in the germline V gene (reference sequence). The CDR3 is 13 residues long. The V gene lost 6 bases and the J gene lost 6 bases, with 14 bases spanning the gap. The chain's CDR3 is CASRLKGSDGYTF. The CDR3 DNA is TGTGCCAGCAGACTGAAGGGAAGTGATGGCTACACCTTC.

The V gene is TRBV4-2, the J gene TRBJ1-1; TRBD1 agrees at 9 bases. Germline CDR1 LGHNA, CDR2 YNFKEQ. Trimming took 4 bases from V and 5 from J; bases not matched to a gene: 11. The length of the CDR3 is 16 residues. The CDR3 DNA is TGTGCCAGCAGCCCGTACGGGACAGGGCGTCGGACTGAAGCTTTCTTT. Its protein product is CASSPYGTGRRTEAFF.

The gene calls are TRBV25-1 and TRBJ2-1; D remains unclear. Germline lookup yields CDR1 MGHDK and CDR2 SYGVNS. V was cut by 9 bases and J by 7 bases, with 10 bases left in between. The CDR3 sequence is 11 residues long. The CDR3 sequence is CASTTRNEQFF. CDR3 bases: TGTGCCAGTACTACGAGGAATGAGCAGTTCTTC. The variable domain in full, with the rest retrieved from reference TRBV25-1 and TRBJ2-1, is EADIYQTPRYLVIGTGKKITLECSQTMGHDKMYWYQQDPGMELHLIHYSYGVNSTEKGDLSSESTVSRIRTEHFPLTLESARPSHTSQYLCASTTRNEQFFGPGTRLTVL.

This clonotype came up a few times. The V and J genes are TRBV20-1 and TRBJ2-3, with 8 bases fitting TRBD2. This CDR3 is built from 13 residues. Germline values: CDR1 DFQATT, CDR2 SNEGSKA (reference sequence). V was clipped by 3 bases and J by 5 bases; unmatched bases: 4. CDR3 residues: CSARTGGVDTQYF. DNA for the CDR3: TGCAGTGCTAGGACGGGAGGGGTAGATACGCAGTATTTT.

The rearrangement uses TRBV7-6 and TRBJ1-6; TRBD1 matches 7 bases. This CDR3 is 14 amino acids long. V lost 11 bases to trimming and J lost 4 bases; unmatched junction nucleotides: 8. CDR1 and CDR2 (germline): SGHVS, FNYEAQ. This CDR3 reads CAAASGQYNSPLHF. The CDR3 DNA is TGTGCCGCAGCCTCGGGACAGTATAATTCACCCCTCCACTTT.

The J gene is TRBJ2-2, the V gene TRBV2, with 13 bases fitting TRBD2. The germline V gene has CDR1 SNHLY and CDR2 FYNNEI. The CDR3 sequence is 19 residues long. The J segment lost 7 bases and the V segment lost 5 bases, leaving 16 bases of the junction unmatched. CDR3 sequence (DNA): TGTGCCAGCAGTCAGAAGAGATTACTAGCGGGAGGGCGTGGCGGGGAGCTGTTTTTT. Amino acid sequence: CASSQKRLLAGGRGGELFF.

This clonotype was observed many times. The V call is TRBV15, the J call TRBJ2-1, with D perhaps matching TRBD2 (6 bases). V lost 5 bases and J lost 7, with 18 bases in between. Germline lookup yields CDR1 LNHNV and CDR2 YYDKDF (reference sequence). The CDR3 extends over 15 amino acids. The CDR3 region is CATSAPPAGINEQFF. The CDR3 coding sequence is TGTGCCACCAGCGCCCCCCCGGCGGGGATTAATGAGCAGTTCTTC. The full variable domain, rest sourced from reference TRBV15 and TRBJ2-1, is DAMVIQNPRYQVTQFGKPVTLSCSQTLNHNVMYWYQQKSSQAPKLLFHYYDKDFNNEADTPDNFQSRRPNTSFCFLDIRSPGLGDTAMYLCATSAPPAGINEQFFGPGTRLTVL.

This clonotype has only a few counts. The rearrangement uses TRBV10-1 and TRBJ2-2; 7 bases line up with TRBD1. This CDR3 is built from 14 residues. The V segment lost 9 bases and the J segment 1 base; nucleotides outside the gene matches: 5. Germline-derived CDR1 and CDR2 are WNHNN and SYGVQD (reference sequence). CDR3 region: CASAGTENTGELFF. For the CDR3, the DNA is TGCGCCAGTGCCGGGACAGAGAACACCGGGGAGCTGTTTTTT.

This clonotype was counted at least ten times. The chain has TRBV19 and TRBJ2-2; D is uncertain. Per the germline V gene, CDR1 is LNHDA and CDR2 is SQIVND (reference sequence). Trimming shortened V by 3 bases and J by 7 bases, and 3 bases separated the two germline ends. CDR3 length equals 11 residues. The CDR3 here is CASSIGGELFF. DNA for the CDR3: TGTGCCAGTAGTATTGGCGGGGAGCTGTTTTTT.

The V call is TRBV5-1, the J call TRBJ1-1; D call uncertain. Germline values: CDR1 SGHRS, CDR2 YFSETQ. There are 14 residues in the CDR3. V was cut by 4 bases and J by 8 bases, with 18 bases left in between. Written as DNA, the CDR3 is TGCGCCAGCAGCCGGGTAGGACGGGGTGACGAAGCTTTCTTT. Translating it yields CASSRVGRGDEAFF.

The rearrangement uses TRBV2 and TRBJ2-1; D is uncertain. Per the germline V gene, CDR1 is SNHLY and CDR2 is FYNNEI. The length of the CDR3 is 11 residues. Trimming took 6 bases from V and 10 from J, leaving 10 bases between them. The DNA of the CDR3 is TGTGCCAGCAGGGGCCCAAAGGAGCAGTTCTTC. Translation: CASRGPKEQFF.